Detailed here is one T cell receptor beta chain. Here immunoSEQ multiplex PCR was the method, and the copy in TCRdb shows in-frame clones only, minus some. In the table there are more than 200,000 clones, 70% of which are singletons. This specimen comes from a study of cytotoxic CD8 clonotypes in ibrutinib-treated CLL. With 3 bases removed from V and 0 bases from J, the gap between germline ends came to 12 bases. CDR1 and CDR2 (germline): SGHVS, FQNEAQ. This CDR3 region has 16 residues. This clonotype was obtained from a human donor with chronic lymphocytic leukemia. The gene calls are TRBV7-8 and TRBJ1-3, with D uncertain. The input for sequencing was PBMCs, taken after 24 months of ibrutinib treatment. The CDR3 loop is CASSFPQAYSGNTIYF. DNA of the CDR3: TGTGCCAGCAGCTTCCCCCAGGCGTACTCTGGAAACACCATATATTTT.